The present T cell receptor (beta chain) was sequenced within a study of T-cell reconstitution after alpha-beta-depleted transplantation in children. Study-level points and caveats: Reportedly, alpha-beta T cells present about two months post-transplant originated from several hundred expanded clones of graft origin. The study traced high day-60 TCRbeta diversity in some patients to surviving recipient T cells and thymic progenitors. Newly made T cells mostly supplied T-cell counts and diversity one year after transplant.

V was clipped by 3 bases and J by 2 bases; unmatched bases: 6. The CDR3 length is 14 residues. Germline V gene lookup returns CDR1 DFQATT and CDR2 SNEGSKA (reference sequence). TCRbeta library construction was performed incorporating unique molecular identifiers. Each CDR3 protein gets one entry after TCRdb re-called the PCR reads with MiXCR. The table has about 300,000 distinct CDR3 sequences, nearly 8% seen once. This clonotype was observed many times. Its specificity is not known. The genes are TRBV20-1 and TRBJ2-7; 8 bases match TRBD2. This receptor was identified in a female patient younger than 10 who had a stem cell transplant for Fanconi anemia, so the T cells may come from the graft donor. Sequencing used peripheral blood, obtained 360 days after TCRalphabeta/CD19-depleted stem cell transplant. The CDR3 DNA sequence: TGCAGTGCTAGCGTCGGGGGGGGCGCCTACGAGCAGTACTTC. Its protein product is CSASVGGGAYEQYF.